This T cell receptor (beta chain) was obtained from a study of blood T cell repertoires in COVID-19. The CDR3 has 16 residues. Trimming at V came to 3 bases and at J to 2 bases, leaving 9 bases not matched to a gene. Germline loops: CDR1 SEHNR, CDR2 FQNEAQ (reference sequence). Per the study methods: Reference gene primer amplification gave nucleated cell count estimates. Produced via immunoSEQ multiplex PCR; TCRdb's table is partial and in-frame only. The DNA was the basis for D and trimming; V, J and clone size are from that table. The data show 130,000 to 150,000 clones, around four fifths seen once.

Sequencing input: peripheral blood. This clonotype was obtained from a woman in her forties with active or convalescent COVID-19. The V call is TRBV7-9, the J call TRBJ1-1, with TRBD1 identical over 7 bases. In DNA form, the CDR3 reads TGTGCCAGCAGCTTCTACCGAGACAGGGTCAACACTGAAGCTTTCTTT. Encoded protein: CASSFYRDRVNTEAFF. Supplemented by reference TRBV7-9 and TRBJ1-1, the full variable domain reads DTGVSQNPRHKITKRGQNVTFRCDPISEHNRLYWYRQTLGQGPEFLTYFQNEAQLEKSRLLSDRFSAERPKGSFSTLEIQRTEQGDSAMYLCASSFYRDRVNTEAFFGQGTRLTVV.